Listed below are T cell receptor beta chains from one sample, sequenced in a study of shared clonotypes between healthy human individuals. Method: immunoSEQ multiplex PCR; TCRdb's copy keeps in-frame clones and lacks some. The repertoire has some 2 million clones, about 95% of them found once; the top ten carry more than 0.95%. Sequenced input: naive CD8+ T cells sorted from blood. These receptors were obtained from a man younger than 35 in good health. The CDR3 runs from the conserved cysteine through the conserved F or W. The D gene is left open where the match is weak. The listing skips clone size in some rows; elsewhere it reads once, few, many or a size class.

CDR3	DNA	V	J	size	D
CASSPERGGLTGELFF	TGTGCCAGCAGCCCCGAAAGGGGGGGTCTAACCGGGGAGCTGTTTTTT	TRBV7-2	TRBJ2-2	-	-
CASSAGGNTEAFF	TGTGCCAGCAGCGCCGGGGGTAACACTGAAGCTTTCTTT	TRBV9	TRBJ1-1	once	-
CAISEYATEAFF	TGTGCCATCAGTGAGTACGCCACTGAAGCTTTCTTT	TRBV10-3	TRBJ1-1	-	-
CSVEDWAGSSYEQYF	TGCAGCGTTGAAGATTGGGCAGGGAGCTCCTACGAGCAGTACTTC	TRBV29-1	TRBJ2-7	once	-
CASSFPDRTTNEKLFF	TGTGCCAGCAGTTTCCCTGACAGGACAACTAATGAAAAACTGTTTTTT	TRBV28	TRBJ1-4	-	-
CASRPGQDPYEQYF	TGTGCCAGCAGACCGGGACAAGATCCCTACGAGCAGTACTTC	TRBV6-1	TRBJ2-7	-	-
CASSDGKQNTEAFF	TGCGCCAGCAGTGACGGCAAACAGAACACTGAAGCTTTCTTT	TRBV10-1	TRBJ1-1	-	-
CASSYLGFPETQYF	TGTGCCAGCAGTTACCTGGGCTTCCCAGAGACCCAGTACTTC	TRBV6-6	TRBJ2-5	-	-
CASSEGGRGLYEQYF	TGTGCCAGCAGTGAAGGCGGCAGGGGGCTCTACGAGCAGTACTTC	TRBV2	TRBJ2-7	-	TRBD1
CASSLAIVVYEQYF	TGTGCCAGCAGCTTGGCCATAGTAGTCTACGAGCAGTACTTC	TRBV5-6	TRBJ2-7	-	-
CASTLTGGEGWQPQHF	TGTGCCAGCACCCTAACAGGGGGCGAAGGGTGGCAGCCCCAGCATTTT	TRBV28	TRBJ1-5	-	TRBD1
CASSVAVGSYEQYF	TGTGCCAGCAGCGTAGCAGTGGGTTCCTACGAGCAGTACTTC	TRBV9	TRBJ2-7	-	-
CASSRQGLRGETQYF	TGTGCCAGCAGTCGACAGGGCCTCAGAGGGGAGACCCAGTACTTC	TRBV7-6	TRBJ2-5	-	TRBD1
CASSYSRTAGNTIYF	TGTGCCAGCAGTTATTCCCGGACAGCTGGAAACACCATATATTTT	TRBV6-6	TRBJ1-3	-	-